Below, 6 T cell receptor beta chains from the same sample are listed, as sequenced in a study of T cells after yellow fever vaccination. In TCRdb, the 5' RACE reads were re-called with MiXCR into one record per CDR3 protein. The sample consists of some 120,000 distinct CDR3 sequences, roughly 15% of them appearing once. Material: CD8+ T cells sorted from PBMCs, obtained 5 days after the yellow fever booster vaccination. Every receptor here comes from a young man who received the YFV17D yellow fever vaccine.

This chain connects TRBV7-9 to TRBJ1-5; D not certain. The ends were cut back, 1 base at V and 3 bases at J, with 7 bases in the middle. Germline values: CDR1 SEHNR, CDR2 FQNEAQ (reference sequence). The CDR3 extends over 14 amino acids. CDR3 sequence (DNA): TGTGCCAGCAGCTTAGGAGGAGTCAATCAGCCCCAGCATTTT. Encoded protein: CASSLGGVNQPQHF.

The CDR3, as DNA: TGCGCCAGCAGCCAACTTGGGTCGACAGACGATCAGCCCCAGCATTTT. This sequence encodes CASSQLGSTDDQPQHF. J is TRBJ1-5 and V is TRBV4-1; tentatively, D is TRBD1 (5 bases). The CDR3 is 16 residues long. With 2 bases removed from V and 5 bases from J, the gap between germline ends came to 16 bases. The V gene's germline CDR1 is MGHRA and CDR2 YSYEKL.

This rearrangement joins TRBV11-3 to TRBJ1-1; D remains ambiguous. The CDR3 totals 12 residues. Trimming removed 3 bases at V and 4 bases at J, with 6 bases between. Germline-derived CDR1 and CDR2 are SGHNT and YENEEA. In DNA, the CDR3 is TGTGCCAGCAGCTTTGCCGGCACTGAAGCTTTCTTT. It is translated as CASSFAGTEAFF.

In this sample, this clonotype turned up a few times. This chain uses TRBV10-3 with TRBJ2-5, with TRBD1 matching over 8 bases. The V segment lost 3 bases and the J segment 4 bases; nucleotides outside the gene matches: 4. The CDR3 is 14 residues long. CDR1 and CDR2 from the germline V gene are ENHRY and SYGVKD. This CDR3 reads CAISDRTGLETQYF. The CDR3 DNA is TGTGCCATCAGTGACCGGACAGGGCTAGAGACCCAGTACTTC.

This clonotype occurred a few times. The genes are TRBV5-5 and TRBJ1-5; the D is unclear. Germline V gene sequence: CDR1 SGHKS, CDR2 YYEKEE (reference sequence). The V end lost 3 bases, the J end lost 4 bases, and 11 bases lay between the germline ends. The CDR3 contains 14 residues. The CDR3 nucleotides read TGTGCCAGCAGCTGGACGGTGGCTAATCAGCCCCAGCATTTT. Translated, it gives CASSWTVANQPQHF.

This chain links TRBV7-2 with TRBJ2-3, with D possibly being TRBD2 (6 bases). The CDR3 is made up of 17 amino acids. In germline, CDR1 is SGHTA, CDR2 FQGNSA. Trimming removed 1 base at V and 4 bases at J, with 18 bases between. CDR3 protein: CASSLEVAGNHPDTQYF. The CDR3 DNA sequence: TGTGCCAGCAGCTTAGAGGTTGCGGGGAACCACCCAGATACGCAGTATTTT.